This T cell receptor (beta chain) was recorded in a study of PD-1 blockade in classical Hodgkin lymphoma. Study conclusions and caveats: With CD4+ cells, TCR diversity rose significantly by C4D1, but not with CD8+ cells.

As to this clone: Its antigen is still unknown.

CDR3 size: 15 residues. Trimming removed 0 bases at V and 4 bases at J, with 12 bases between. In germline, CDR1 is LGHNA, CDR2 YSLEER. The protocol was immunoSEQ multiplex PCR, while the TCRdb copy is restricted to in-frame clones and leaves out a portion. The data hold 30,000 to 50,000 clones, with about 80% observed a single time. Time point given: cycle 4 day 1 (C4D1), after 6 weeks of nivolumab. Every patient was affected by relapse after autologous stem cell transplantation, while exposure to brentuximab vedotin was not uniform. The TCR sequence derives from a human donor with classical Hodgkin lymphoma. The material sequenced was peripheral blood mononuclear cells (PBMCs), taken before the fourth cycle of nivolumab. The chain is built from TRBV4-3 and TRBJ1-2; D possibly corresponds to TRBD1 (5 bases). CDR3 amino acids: CASSQDRRALYGYTF. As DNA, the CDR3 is TGCGCCAGCAGCCAAGATCGCAGGGCCCTCTATGGCTACACCTTC.